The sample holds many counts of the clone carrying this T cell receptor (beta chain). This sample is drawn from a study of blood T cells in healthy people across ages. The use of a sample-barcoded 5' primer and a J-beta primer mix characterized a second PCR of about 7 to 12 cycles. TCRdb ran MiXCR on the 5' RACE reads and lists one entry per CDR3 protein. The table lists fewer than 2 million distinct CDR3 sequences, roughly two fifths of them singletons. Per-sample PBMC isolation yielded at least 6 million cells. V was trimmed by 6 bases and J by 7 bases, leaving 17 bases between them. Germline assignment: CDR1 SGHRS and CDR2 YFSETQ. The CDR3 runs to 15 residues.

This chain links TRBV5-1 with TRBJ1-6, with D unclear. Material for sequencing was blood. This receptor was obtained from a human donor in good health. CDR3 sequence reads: CASKFDRLKNSPLHF. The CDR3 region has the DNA TGCGCCAGCAAATTTGACCGACTCAAGAATTCACCCCTCCACTTT.